The rows below give T cell receptor beta chains drawn from one sample of a study of T cell responses to AZD1222 COVID-19 vaccine. Measured with immunoSEQ multiplex PCR; TCRdb has only the in-frame clones, and not every one. The table lists about 180,000 clones, more than 75% of them singletons. The specimen was peripheral blood, collected 28 days after the second AZD1222 dose. The origin of the receptors is an adult who received the AZD1222 COVID-19 vaccine. Both conserved end residues are part of each CDR3. Fields, in order: J gene, clone size, V gene, D gene, CDR3 protein, CDR3 DNA. The D gene is left open where the match is weak. Part of the rows lack a size; the others show once, few, many or a class for expanded clones.

>TRBJ1-1|.|TRBV19|TRBD1
CASSRDRGTEAFF
TGTGCCAGTAGTCGGGACAGGGGAACTGAAGCTTTCTTT
>TRBJ1-1|.|TRBV7-9|TRBD1
CASSPQGAGMNTEAFF
TGTGCCAGCAGCCCCCAGGGGGCTGGGATGAACACTGAAGCTTTCTTT
>TRBJ2-1|once|TRBV28|.
CASSLSLDKNEQFF
TGTGCCAGCAGTTTATCTCTTGACAAAAATGAGCAGTTCTTC
>TRBJ1-6|.|TRBV6-6|.
CASSPRRGGQGYNSPLHF
TGTGCCAGCAGTCCGCGACGGGGTGGTCAGGGATATAATTCACCCCTCCACTTT
>TRBJ2-3|.|TRBV6-4|.
CASRATPTAYDTQYF
TGTGCCAGCAGGGCGACTCCTACAGCGTACGATACGCAGTATTTT
>TRBJ1-5|.|TRBV6-2/TRBV6-3|.
CASSYGRNQPQHF
TGTGCCAGCAGTTACGGCAGGAATCAGCCCCAGCATTTT
>TRBJ1-1|.|TRBV19|.
CASSITGVNTEAFF
TGTGCCAGTAGTATTACGGGAGTGAACACTGAAGCTTTCTTT
>TRBJ2-4|.|TRBV28|.
CASDTGRRDSIQYF
TGTGCCAGCGACACGGGCAGACGAGACTCCATTCAGTACTTC
>TRBJ1-1|.|TRBV28|.
CASSPSSSPNTEAFF
TGTGCCAGCAGCCCCTCTTCATCCCCAAACACTGAAGCTTTCTTT
>TRBJ1-2|.|TRBV19|.
CASTSRGRRGYTF
TGTGCCAGCACCAGCCGGGGGCGTAGAGGCTACACCTTC
>TRBJ1-1|.|TRBV5-4|.
CASSLSFGPIEAFF
TGTGCCAGCAGCTTGTCTTTTGGTCCAATCGAAGCTTTCTTT
>TRBJ2-7|once|TRBV4-2|.
CASSQEGTFDEQYF
TGTGCCAGCAGCCAAGAAGGGACTTTCGACGAGCAGTACTTC
>TRBJ2-7|.|TRBV7-9|.
CASSLEGSNEQYF
TGTGCCAGCAGCTTAGAGGGTAGTAACGAGCAGTACTTC
>TRBJ1-1|.|TRBV19|.
CASSQTVNTEAFF
TGTGCCAGTAGCCAGACGGTGAACACTGAAGCTTTCTTT
>TRBJ1-5|.|TRBV18|.
CASSPSRSRGPQHF
TGTGCCAGCTCACCCTCCAGGTCCCGGGGGCCCCAGCATTTT
>TRBJ2-1|.|TRBV11-3|TRBD1
CASSQTGLLYNEQFF
TGTGCCAGCAGCCAGACAGGGCTACTTTACAATGAGCAGTTCTTC